The clone carrying this TCR beta chain has just a few counts. There are 13 residues in the CDR3. CDR1 and CDR2 (germline): SEHNR, FQNEAQ (reference sequence). J lost 9 bases, V lost 1 base, and 3 bases had no gene match. TCRdb's table, derived via immunoSEQ multiplex PCR, lists solely in-frame clones and lacks some. This repertoire shows 25,000 to 30,000 clones, approximately 78% found once; its top ten account for about 4%. This record belongs to a study of T cells in localized non-small cell lung cancer. This rearrangement joins TRBV7-9 to TRBJ2-1, with 7 bases matching TRBD2. Sequencing was performed on peripheral blood, taken before any cancer treatment. The origin of this receptor is a woman aged 40-70 years with stage I lung adenocarcinoma. The CDR3: CASSLGASGEQFF. The CDR3 coding sequence is TGTGCCAGCAGCTTAGGGGCTAGCGGTGAGCAGTTCTTC.